These 3 T cell receptor beta chains share one sample of origin, sequenced in a study of blood T cell repertoires in COVID-19. Produced via immunoSEQ multiplex PCR; TCRdb's table is partial and in-frame only. Here the sample spans approximately 290,000 clones, 75% to 90% being singletons. The specimen sequenced was peripheral blood. The receptor source for this set is an older woman with acute or convalescent COVID-19.

The V gene is TRBV5-1, the J gene TRBJ2-7, with a tentative D call TRBD1 (5 bases). V was shortened by 1 base and J by 3 bases, with 8 bases between the two germline ends. Germline V lookup: CDR1 SGHRS, CDR2 YFSETQ. This CDR3 spans 13 amino acids. CDR3 in DNA: TGCGCCAGCAGCTTGAAGACAGACTACGAGCAGTACTTC. It encodes CASSLKTDYEQYF.

V usage is TRBV7-8 and J usage is TRBJ2-2, with TRBD2 as a possible D gene (5 bases). Trimming took off 2 bases at V and 7 bases at J, with 23 bases between the two ends. The germline gives CDR1 SGHVS, CDR2 FQNEAQ. This CDR3 is built from 18 residues. CDR3 sequence: CASSLKVTRRPPGGELFF. The CDR3 DNA follows: TGTGCCAGCAGCTTAAAGGTGACACGGAGGCCTCCGGGCGGGGAGCTGTTTTTT.

This clone was found once. J is TRBJ2-5 and V is TRBV9, with TRBD2 identical over 9 bases. V trimming: 0 bases; J trimming: 2 bases; junction bases outside the gene matches: 5. The germline V gene encodes CDR1 SGDLS and CDR2 YYNGEE. The CDR3 length is 16 residues. CDR3 residues: CASSVDGAGGQETQYF. Written as DNA, the CDR3 is TGTGCCAGCAGCGTAGACGGAGCGGGGGGTCAAGAGACCCAGTACTTC.